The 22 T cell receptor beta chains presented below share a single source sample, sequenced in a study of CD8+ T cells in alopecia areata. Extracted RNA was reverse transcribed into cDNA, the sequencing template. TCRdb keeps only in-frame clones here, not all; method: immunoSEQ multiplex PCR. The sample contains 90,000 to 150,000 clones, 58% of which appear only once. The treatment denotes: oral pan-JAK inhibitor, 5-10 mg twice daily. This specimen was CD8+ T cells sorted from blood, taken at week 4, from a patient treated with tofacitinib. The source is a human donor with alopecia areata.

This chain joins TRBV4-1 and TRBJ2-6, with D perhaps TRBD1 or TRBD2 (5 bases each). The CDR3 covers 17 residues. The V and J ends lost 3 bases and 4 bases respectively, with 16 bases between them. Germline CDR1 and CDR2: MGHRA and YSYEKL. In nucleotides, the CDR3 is TGCGCCAGCAGCCATATGCCGGGACCGTCGGGGGCCAACGTCCTGACTTTC. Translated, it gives CASSHMPGPSGANVLTF.

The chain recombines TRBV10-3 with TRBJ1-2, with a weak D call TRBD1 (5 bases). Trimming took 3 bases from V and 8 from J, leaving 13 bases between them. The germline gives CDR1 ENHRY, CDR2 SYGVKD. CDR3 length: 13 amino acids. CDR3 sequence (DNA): TGTGCCATCAGTGAATCAGGGCTCGACGGCTACACCTTC. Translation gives CAISESGLDGYTF.

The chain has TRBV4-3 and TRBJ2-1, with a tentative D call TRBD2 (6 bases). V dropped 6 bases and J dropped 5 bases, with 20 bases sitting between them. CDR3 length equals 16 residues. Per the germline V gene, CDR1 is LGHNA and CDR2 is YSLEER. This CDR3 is CASRSSHAGTHNEQFF. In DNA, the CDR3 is TGCGCCAGCAGATCATCCCATGCGGGGACCCACAATGAGCAGTTCTTC.

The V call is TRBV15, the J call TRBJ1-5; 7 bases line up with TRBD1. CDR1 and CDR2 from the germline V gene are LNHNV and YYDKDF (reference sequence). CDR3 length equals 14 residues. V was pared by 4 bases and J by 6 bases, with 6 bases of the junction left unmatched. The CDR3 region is CATSKARGSQPQHF. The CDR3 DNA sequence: TGTGCCACCAGCAAGGCCAGGGGGTCTCAGCCCCAGCATTTT.

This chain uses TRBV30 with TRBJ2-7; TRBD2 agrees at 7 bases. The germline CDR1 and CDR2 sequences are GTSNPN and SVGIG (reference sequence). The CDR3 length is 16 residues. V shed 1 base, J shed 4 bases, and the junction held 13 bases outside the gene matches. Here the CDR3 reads CAWSDTARLAWYEQYF. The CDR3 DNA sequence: TGTGCCTGGAGTGATACAGCGAGACTAGCATGGTACGAGCAGTACTTC.

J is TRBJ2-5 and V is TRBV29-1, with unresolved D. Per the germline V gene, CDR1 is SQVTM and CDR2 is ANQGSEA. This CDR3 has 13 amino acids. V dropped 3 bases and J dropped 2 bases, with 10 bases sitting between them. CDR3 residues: CSVDSDGQETQYF. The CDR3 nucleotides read TGCAGCGTTGACTCGGACGGTCAAGAGACCCAGTACTTC.

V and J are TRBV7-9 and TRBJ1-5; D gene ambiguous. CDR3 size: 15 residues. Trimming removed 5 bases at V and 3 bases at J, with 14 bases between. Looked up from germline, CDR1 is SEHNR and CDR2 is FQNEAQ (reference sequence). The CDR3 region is CASSGGPQPNQPQHF. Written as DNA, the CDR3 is TGTGCCAGCAGCGGCGGACCTCAACCCAATCAGCCCCAGCATTTT.

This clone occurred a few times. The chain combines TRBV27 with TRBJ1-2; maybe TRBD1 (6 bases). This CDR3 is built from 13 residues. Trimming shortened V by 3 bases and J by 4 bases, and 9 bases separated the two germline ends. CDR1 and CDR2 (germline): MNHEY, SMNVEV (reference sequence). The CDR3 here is CASSFKGGYGYTF. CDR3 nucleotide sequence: TGTGCCAGCAGTTTTAAGGGGGGCTATGGCTACACCTTC.

CDR3 protein: CASSFVVYRGLGETQYF. Here the CDR3 DNA reads TGTGCCAGCAGTTTTGTCGTGTACAGGGGGCTTGGAGAGACCCAGTACTTC. The chain couples TRBV28 to TRBJ2-5; 9 positions match TRBD1. Germline trimming cut 3 bases from V and 4 bases from J; bases unmatched to any gene: 12. Germline CDR1 MDHEN, CDR2 SYDVKM. The CDR3 is 17 amino acids.

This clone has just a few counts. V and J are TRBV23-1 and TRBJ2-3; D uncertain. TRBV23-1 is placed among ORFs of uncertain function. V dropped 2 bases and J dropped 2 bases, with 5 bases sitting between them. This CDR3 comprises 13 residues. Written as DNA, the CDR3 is TGCGCCAGCAGTCAAGCCCACACAGATACGCAGTATTTT. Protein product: CASSQAHTDTQYF.

CDR3 region: CSVIRPPLSYGYTF. The CDR3 DNA follows: TGCAGCGTTATACGGCCCCCGTTAAGTTATGGCTACACCTTC. The gene calls are TRBV29-1 and TRBJ1-2; D is undetermined. The CDR3 is made up of 14 amino acids. The V end lost 5 bases, the J end lost 5 bases, and 18 bases lay between the germline ends. From germline, CDR1 is SQVTM and CDR2 ANQGSEA.

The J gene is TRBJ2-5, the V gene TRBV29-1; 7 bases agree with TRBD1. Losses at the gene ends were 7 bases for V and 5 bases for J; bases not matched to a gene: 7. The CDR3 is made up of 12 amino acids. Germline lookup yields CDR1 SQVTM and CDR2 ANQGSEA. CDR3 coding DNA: TGCAGCGCAAGACAGGGTTCGGAGACCCAGTACTTC. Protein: CSARQGSETQYF.

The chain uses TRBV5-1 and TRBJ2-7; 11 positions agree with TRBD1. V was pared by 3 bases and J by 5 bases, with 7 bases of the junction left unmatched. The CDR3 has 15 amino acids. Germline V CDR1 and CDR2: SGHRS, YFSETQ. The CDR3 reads CASSSDRGLYHEQYF. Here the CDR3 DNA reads TGCGCCAGCAGCTCGGACAGGGGGCTATACCACGAGCAGTACTTC.

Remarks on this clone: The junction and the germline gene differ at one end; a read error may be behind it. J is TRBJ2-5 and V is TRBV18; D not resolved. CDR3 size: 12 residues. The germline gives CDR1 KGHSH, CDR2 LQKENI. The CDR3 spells CASSPPQETLYF. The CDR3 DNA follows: TGTGCCAGCTCACCACCGCAAGAGACCCTGTACTTC.

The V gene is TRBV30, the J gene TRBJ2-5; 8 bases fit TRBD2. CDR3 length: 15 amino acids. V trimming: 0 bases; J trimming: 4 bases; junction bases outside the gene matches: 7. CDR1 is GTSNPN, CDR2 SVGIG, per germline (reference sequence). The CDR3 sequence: CAWSVVGGAAETQYF. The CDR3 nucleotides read TGTGCCTGGAGTGTAGTCGGGGGGGCGGCAGAGACCCAGTACTTC.

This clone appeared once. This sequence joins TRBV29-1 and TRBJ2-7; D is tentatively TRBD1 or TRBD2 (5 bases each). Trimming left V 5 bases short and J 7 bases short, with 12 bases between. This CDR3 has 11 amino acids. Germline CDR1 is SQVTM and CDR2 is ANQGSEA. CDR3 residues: CSVYGEGEQYF. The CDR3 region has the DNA TGCAGCGTTTATGGTGAGGGGGAGCAGTACTTC.

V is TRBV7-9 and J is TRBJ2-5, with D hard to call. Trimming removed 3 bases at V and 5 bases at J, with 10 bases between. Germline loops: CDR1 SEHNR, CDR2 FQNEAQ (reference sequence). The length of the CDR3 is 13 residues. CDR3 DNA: TGTGCCAGCAGCTTGATGGCTCGGGAGACCCAGTACTTC. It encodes CASSLMARETQYF.

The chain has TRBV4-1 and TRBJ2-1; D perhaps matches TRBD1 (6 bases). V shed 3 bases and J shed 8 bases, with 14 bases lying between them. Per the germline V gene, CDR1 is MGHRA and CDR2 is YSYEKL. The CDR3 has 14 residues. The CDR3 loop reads CASSQQTGSHEQFF. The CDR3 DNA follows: TGCGCCAGCAGCCAGCAGACAGGATCCCATGAGCAGTTCTTC.

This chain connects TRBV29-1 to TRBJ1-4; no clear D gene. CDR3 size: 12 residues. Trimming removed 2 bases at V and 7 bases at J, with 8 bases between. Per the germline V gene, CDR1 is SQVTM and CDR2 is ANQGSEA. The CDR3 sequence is CSVERGCEKLFF. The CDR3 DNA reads TGCAGCGTTGAAAGAGGGTGTGAAAAACTGTTTTTT.

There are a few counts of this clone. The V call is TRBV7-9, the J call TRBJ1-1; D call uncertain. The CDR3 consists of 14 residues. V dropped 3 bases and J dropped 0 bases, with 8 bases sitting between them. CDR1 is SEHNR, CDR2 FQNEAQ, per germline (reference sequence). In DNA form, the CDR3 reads TGTGCCAGCAGCTTCTCCGATCTGAACACTGAAGCTTTCTTT. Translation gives CASSFSDLNTEAFF.

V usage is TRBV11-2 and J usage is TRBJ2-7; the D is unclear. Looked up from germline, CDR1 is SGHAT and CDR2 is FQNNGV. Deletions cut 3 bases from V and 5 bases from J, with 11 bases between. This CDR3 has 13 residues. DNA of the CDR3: TGTGCCAGCAGCTTCGAGATCGGGCACGAGCAGTACTTC. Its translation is CASSFEIGHEQYF.

The CDR3 spells CASSLLKVQPAKNIQYF. For the CDR3, the DNA is TGTGCCAGCAGTTTACTCAAGGTTCAGCCAGCCAAAAACATTCAGTACTTC. This chain uses TRBV28 with TRBJ2-4; D is unresolved. Germline V lookup: CDR1 MDHEN, CDR2 SYDVKM. The CDR3 loop spans 17 amino acids. Trimming cost V 2 bases and J 0 bases, with 14 bases left between them.